This TCR beta chain was sequenced in a study of Ad26.COV2.S vaccination and SARS-CoV-2 variants. Whole-study context: Administration of Ad26.COV2.S was intramuscular, either once or twice 56 days apart.

Comment on this clone: Its target is not known.

Study-wide results and limits: Vaccinees reportedly had broad spike-specific CD8+ and CD4+ T cell responses. Those who received the vaccine showed greater spike-specific TCR breadth than those given placebo.

Measured with immunoSEQ multiplex PCR; TCRdb has only the in-frame clones, and not every one. The data hold about 680,000 clones, with around 90% observed a single time. The junction had 10 bases not matched to a gene; V was cut back by 8 bases and J by 6 bases. The CDR3 runs 13 residues. Sample treatment: approximately 18 received Ad26.COV2.S at low or high dose, single or two shots; 5 received placebo; per-sample allocation not given. Each sample was drawn 63 days after the first injection (of vaccine or placebo). Expression of Wuhan-strain SARS-CoV-2 spike came from the Ad26 vector that formed the vaccine.

Sequenced material: peripheral blood, taken in a trial of Ad26.COV2.S vaccine versus placebo. This receptor was taken from a person aged 18-60 years who received the Ad26.COV2.S COVID-19 vaccine or a placebo. The chain carries TRBV12-3 or TRBV12-4 and TRBJ2-7; 7 nucleotides agree with TRBD1. The CDR3 region is CASGYRGGGEQYF. DNA of the CDR3: TGTGCCAGCGGGTACAGGGGTGGGGGCGAGCAGTACTTC.